Listed below are T cell receptor beta chains from one sample, sequenced in a study of T cell responses to AZD1222 COVID-19 vaccine. Using immunoSEQ multiplex PCR, the repertoire was profiled, and TCRdb retains in-frame clones only, with some absent. The sample holds 100,000 to 150,000 clones, around 93% seen once. This specimen consisted of peripheral blood, obtained on day 0 of AZD1222 vaccination. The source is an adult in good health. Both conserved end residues are part of each CDR3. D genes are given only for firm matches. Rows may omit the clone size; those that give it use once, few, many or a size class.

D gene	J gene	V gene	clone size	CDR3 DNA	CDR3 protein
-	TRBJ1-1	TRBV12-3/TRBV12-4	-	TGTGCCAGCAGCCCAGACATGAACACTGAAGCTTTCTTT	CASSPDMNTEAFF
TRBD2	TRBJ2-6	TRBV28	-	TGTGCCAGCGCCCAACCGGGACTACCCGGGTATAGGGCCAACGTCCTGACTTTC	CASAQPGLPGYRANVLTF
-	TRBJ1-1	TRBV14	few	TGTGCCAGCAGCCGGGGGGCGAACACTGAAGCTTTCTTT	CASSRGANTEAFF
-	TRBJ1-1	TRBV6-5	-	TGTGCCAGCAGTTATGGTATGAGGGAGAACACTGAAGCTTTCTTT	CASSYGMRENTEAFF
TRBD1	TRBJ1-1	TRBV2	-	TGTGCCAGCAGGGAGGGACAGGGGGTAATCGTGGCTTTCTTT	CASREGQGVIVAFF
-	TRBJ2-1	TRBV7-9	-	TGTGCCAGCAGCTTCCAGCGGAGCAATGAGCAGTTCTTC	CASSFQRSNEQFF
-	TRBJ1-2	TRBV29-1	-	TGCAGCGCCAAAGGGGCTGGCTACACCTTC	CSAKGAGYTF
-	TRBJ1-6	TRBV9	-	TGTGCCAGCAGCGTAGGAGGGGATAATTCACCCCTCCACTTT	CASSVGGDNSPLHF
-	TRBJ2-7	TRBV5-4	few	TGTGCCAGCAGCTTCACAGGGATGGGCTCCTACGAGCAGTACTTC	CASSFTGMGSYEQYF
-	TRBJ1-5	TRBV10-2	-	TGCGCCAGCAGTGACAGTAACAATCAGCCCCAGCATTTT	CASSDSNNQPQHF
-	TRBJ2-1	TRBV11-2	-	TGTGCCGGAGAGGAGGGGGGCGATGAGCAGTTCTTC	CAGEEGGDEQFF
TRBD1	TRBJ1-1	TRBV9	-	TGTGCCAGCAGACCAACAGGGGTCTACACTGAAGCTTTCTTT	CASRPTGVYTEAFF
-	TRBJ2-3	TRBV27	-	TGTGCCACCCAAGACAGAACAGATACGCAGTATTTT	CATQDRTDTQYF
TRBD1	TRBJ1-1	TRBV4-3	-	TGCGCCAGCAGCCAAGATCACACAGGGGCGAGGACTGAAGCTTTCTTT	CASSQDHTGARTEAFF
-	TRBJ1-5	TRBV6-6	-	TGTGCCAGCAGTTATTTCCTTAATCAGCCCCAGCATTTT	CASSYFLNQPQHF
-	TRBJ1-3	TRBV4-1	-	TGCGCCAGCAGCCAAGATCGGAGGGCCACCATATATTTT	CASSQDRRATIYF
-	TRBJ2-5	TRBV10-1	-	TGCGCCAGCAGTAAAGTGCCGCAGGAGACCCAGTACTTC	CASSKVPQETQYF
-	TRBJ2-2	TRBV9	-	TGTGCCAGCACCCCGCCGGTAGGGACCGGGGAGCTGTTTTTT	CASTPPVGTGELFF
-	TRBJ2-2	TRBV24-1	-	TGTGCCACCAGTGCTGCAGAAAAGAACACCGGGGAGCTGTTTTTT	CATSAAEKNTGELFF
-	TRBJ1-6	TRBV7-2	-	TGTGCCAGCAGCTTAGCGGGGTCTAATTCACCCCTCCACTTT	CASSLAGSNSPLHF
-	TRBJ2-5	TRBV2	-	TGTGCCAGCAGACCACAGGTATTCCAAGAGACCCAGTACTTC	CASRPQVFQETQYF
-	TRBJ2-1	TRBV7-2	-	TGTGCCAGCAGCCGCTCTTCCGGACAGCCATACAATGAGCAGTTCTTC	CASSRSSGQPYNEQFF
-	TRBJ2-3	TRBV11-3	-	TGTGCCAGCATCGTGGTTGGGGGCGGGAAGTCCACAGATACGCAGTATTTT	CASIVVGGGKSTDTQYF
-	TRBJ1-3	TRBV5-6	-	TGTGCCAGCAGCTTGTGGGCAGCAGCTCTCTCTGGAAACACCATATATTTT	CASSLWAAALSGNTIYF
-	TRBJ2-3	TRBV5-1	-	TGCGCCAGCAGCTGGACCACAGATACGCAGTATTTT	CASSWTTDTQYF
-	TRBJ2-1	TRBV5-8	-	TGTGCCAGCAGCTTGGCAGGCTGGGCCTTGAACACCAATGAGCAGTTCTTC	CASSLAGWALNTNEQFF
-	TRBJ1-2	TRBV5-5	-	TGTGCCAGCAGCTTGGGGCGTAGTGGGGGCTACACCTTC	CASSLGRSGGYTF
TRBD1	TRBJ1-4	TRBV4-1	once	TGCGCCAGCAGCCTCACCACGACAGGGGTTAATGAAAAACTGTTTTTT	CASSLTTTGVNEKLFF
-	TRBJ1-2	TRBV3-1/TRBV3-2	-	TGTGCCAGCAGCCAAGTGGTAGGTTTAGGTGGCTACACCTTC	CASSQVVGLGGYTF
-	TRBJ2-7	TRBV7-9	-	TGTGCCAGCAGCTACGGGGTAGGTGGTAACGAGCAGTACTTC	CASSYGVGGNEQYF
-	TRBJ2-5	TRBV7-9	-	TGTGCCAGCAGCTATGGGGAGTTGTACCAAGAGACCCAGTACTTC	CASSYGELYQETQYF
-	TRBJ1-2	TRBV7-9	-	TGTGCCAGCAGGCAATCATCCCCGAGGGGCTACACCTTC	CASRQSSPRGYTF
-	TRBJ1-3	TRBV4-3	-	TGCGCCAGCAGCCAAGGTGGCAGCCGACTATATTTT	CASSQGGSRLYF
TRBD1	TRBJ2-7	TRBV27	-	TGTGCCAGCAGTCCCGGGGACAGGGCCCACGAGCAGTACTTC	CASSPGDRAHEQYF
TRBD2	TRBJ2-2	TRBV5-1	-	TGCGCCAGCAGCTTGGACCCGGGACTAGCGGGAAACACCGGGGAGCTGTTTTTT	CASSLDPGLAGNTGELFF
-	TRBJ1-5	TRBV6-2/TRBV6-3	-	TGTGCCAGCAGTTACCCACAGGGTTTTCAGCCCCAGCATTTT	CASSYPQGFQPQHF